This TCR beta chain was captured by sequencing in a study of blood T cell repertoires in COVID-19. V lost 8 bases to trimming and J lost 1 base, with 20 bases between them. CDR1 is SEHNR and CDR2 is FQNEAQ in the germline V gene (reference sequence). CDR3 length equals 16 residues. Original analysis: Scientists estimated how many nucleated cells there were by amplifying reference gene primers. Sequencing was performed with immunoSEQ multiplex PCR; in TCRdb, only in-frame clones are kept and a portion is missing. That table furnishes V, J and clone size, whereas the DNA furnished D and trimming. The sample records roughly 250,000 clones, around 90% being singletons.

The chain combines TRBV7-9 with TRBJ1-1; D is undetermined. This TCR came from a woman in her forties or fifties who had recovered from COVID-19. Source material: PBMCs or T cells enriched from blood (not recorded which). CDR3 sequence reads: CASPNPGREANTEAFF. Written as DNA, the CDR3 is TGTGCCAGCCCGAACCCCGGGCGGGAAGCGAACACTGAAGCTTTCTTT. The full variable domain, rest sourced from reference TRBV7-9 and TRBJ1-1, is DTGVSQNPRHKITKRGQNVTFRCDPISEHNRLYWYRQTLGQGPEFLTYFQNEAQLEKSRLLSDRFSAERPKGSFSTLEIQRTEQGDSAMYLCASPNPGREANTEAFFGQGTRLTVV.